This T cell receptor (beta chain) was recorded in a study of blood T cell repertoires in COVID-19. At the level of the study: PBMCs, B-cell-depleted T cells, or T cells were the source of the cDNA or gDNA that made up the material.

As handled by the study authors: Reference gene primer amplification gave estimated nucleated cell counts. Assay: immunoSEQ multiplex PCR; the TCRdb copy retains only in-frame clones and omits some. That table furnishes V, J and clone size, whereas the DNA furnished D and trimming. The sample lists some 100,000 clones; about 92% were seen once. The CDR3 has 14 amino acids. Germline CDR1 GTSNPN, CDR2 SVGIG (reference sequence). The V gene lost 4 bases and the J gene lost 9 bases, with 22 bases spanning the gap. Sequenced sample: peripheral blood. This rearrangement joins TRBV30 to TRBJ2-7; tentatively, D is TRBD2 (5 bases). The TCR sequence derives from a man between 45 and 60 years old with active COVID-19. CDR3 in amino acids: CAWTPQHSYEGQYF. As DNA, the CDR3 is TGTGCCTGGACCCCTCAGCACAGCTACGAGGGGCAGTACTTC.